The subject of this entry is one T cell receptor (beta chain). J lost 3 bases, V lost 3 bases, and 7 bases had no gene match. Germline V gene lookup returns CDR1 SGHKS and CDR2 YYEKEE (reference sequence). The CDR3 runs to 15 residues. This entry is derived from a study of blood T cell repertoires in COVID-19. Study as a whole: The origin of the acute and convalescent COVID-19 samples was the United States, Italy and Spain. Sources were T cells, B-cell-depleted T cells, or PBMCs; the material itself was cDNA or gDNA.

Per the original data handling: Amplification from reference gene primers served as the basis for estimated nucleated cell counts. Profiled with immunoSEQ multiplex PCR; TCRdb holds only in-frame clones, not every one. For V, J and clone size, that table is used; D and trimming come from the DNA. The sample has under 200,000 clones; 84% are singletons. This TCR was sampled from a man aged 18 to 29 with active or convalescent COVID-19. The V and J genes are TRBV5-5 and TRBJ2-7; 9 bases line up with TRBD1. The sample was peripheral blood. In DNA form, the CDR3 reads TGTGCCAGCAGCTACCCCGGGACAGGGATCTACGAGCAGTACTTC. Amino acids: CASSYPGTGIYEQYF.